This TCR beta chain is from a study of blood T cell repertoires in COVID-19. At the level of the study: Some COVID-19 samples were acute and others convalescent; all came from the United States, Italy and Spain. Sample material is recorded as cDNA or gDNA derived from T cells, B-cell-depleted T cells, or PBMCs.

The CDR3 extends over 15 amino acids. The V gene end was trimmed by 4 bases and the J gene end by 3 bases; junction bases not matched to a gene: 5. Germline V gene lookup returns CDR1 MNHNS and CDR2 SASEGT. Under the authors' procedure: Estimation of nucleated cell counts was performed using reference gene primer amplification. Profiling relied on immunoSEQ multiplex PCR, and the TCRdb table lists in-frame clones only, not all of them. V, J and clone size derive from that table, while D and trimming were established from the DNA sequence. The sample records 110,000 or so clones, more than 65% being singletons.

This clonotype was sampled from a man aged 45 to 65 with acute or convalescent COVID-19. The sample was peripheral blood. This rearrangement joins TRBV6-1 to TRBJ1-2, with TRBD1 matching 10 bases. CDR3 sequence: CASSGRDRGHYGYTF. The CDR3 DNA is TGTGCCAGCAGTGGGCGGGACAGGGGCCACTATGGCTACACCTTC.